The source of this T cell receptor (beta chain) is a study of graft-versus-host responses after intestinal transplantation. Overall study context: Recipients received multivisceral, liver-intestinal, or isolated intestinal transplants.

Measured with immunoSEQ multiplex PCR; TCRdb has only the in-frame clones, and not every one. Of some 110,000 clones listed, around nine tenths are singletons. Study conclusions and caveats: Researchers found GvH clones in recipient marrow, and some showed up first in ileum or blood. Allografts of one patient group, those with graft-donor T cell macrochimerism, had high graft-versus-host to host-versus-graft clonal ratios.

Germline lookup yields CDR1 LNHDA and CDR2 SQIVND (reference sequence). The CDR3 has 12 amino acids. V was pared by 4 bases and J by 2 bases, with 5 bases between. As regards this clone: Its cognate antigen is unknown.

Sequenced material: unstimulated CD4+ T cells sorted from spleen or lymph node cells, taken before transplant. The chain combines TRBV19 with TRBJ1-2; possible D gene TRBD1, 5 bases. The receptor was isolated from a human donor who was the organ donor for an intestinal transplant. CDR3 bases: TGTGCCAGTAGTAGGGACAACTATGGCTACACCTTC. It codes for CASSRDNYGYTF.